This T cell receptor (beta chain) derives from a study of T cells in Graves' hyperthyroidism and ophthalmopathy. Study conclusions and caveats: Within blood appeared most thyroid clonotypes that had expanded above 0.001.

Stable Graves' hyperthyroidism denoted no ophthalmopathy progression over 18 months. Diagnoses used clinical symptoms, serum thyroxine and TRAb, thyroid ultrasound and orbital computed tomography. The PBMCs were sourced from fresh peripheral blood (approximately 9.6 ml). There are a few counts of this clonotype. Antigen unknown. The CDR3 loop spans 14 amino acids. Germline V gene lookup returns CDR1 KGHDR and CDR2 SFDVKD. V gave up 6 bases and J gave up 9 bases; unmatched junction bases: 11. TCR beta CDR3 region amplification was performed from RNA transcripts. Researchers ran a first-round RT-PCR on the TCR CDR3 using the HTBI primer set. Via MiXCR, TCRdb re-called the multiplex PCR reads, giving one row per CDR3 protein. This sample has under 400,000 distinct CDR3 sequences, with around 25% found just once.

Sample: blood. This chain uses TRBV24-1 with TRBJ2-5, with 8 bases matching TRBD2. The receptor was derived from a man aged 45-65 years with Graves' hyperthyroidism. The CDR3 loop is CATSTSGTSGAQYF. CDR3 sequence (DNA): TGTGCCACCAGTACTAGCGGAACGAGTGGGGCCCAGTACTTC.